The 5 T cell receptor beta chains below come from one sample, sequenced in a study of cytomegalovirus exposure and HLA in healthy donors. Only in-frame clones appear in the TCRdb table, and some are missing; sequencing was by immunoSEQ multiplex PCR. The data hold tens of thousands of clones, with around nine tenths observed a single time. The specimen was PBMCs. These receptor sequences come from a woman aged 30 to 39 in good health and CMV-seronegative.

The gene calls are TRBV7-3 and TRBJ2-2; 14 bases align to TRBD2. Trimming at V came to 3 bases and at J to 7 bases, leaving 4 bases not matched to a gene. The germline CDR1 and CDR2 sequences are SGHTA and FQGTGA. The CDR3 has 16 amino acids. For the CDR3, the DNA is TGTGCCAGCAGCTTCACGGGACTAGCGGGAGACGGGGAGCTGTTTTTT. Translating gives CASSFTGLAGDGELFF.

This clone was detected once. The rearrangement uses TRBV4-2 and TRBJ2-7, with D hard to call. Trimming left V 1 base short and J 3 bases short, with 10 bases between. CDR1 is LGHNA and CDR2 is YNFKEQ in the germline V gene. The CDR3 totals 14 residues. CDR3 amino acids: CASSQGQGDYEQYF. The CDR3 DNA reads TGTGCCAGCAGCCAAGGTCAAGGAGACTACGAGCAGTACTTC.

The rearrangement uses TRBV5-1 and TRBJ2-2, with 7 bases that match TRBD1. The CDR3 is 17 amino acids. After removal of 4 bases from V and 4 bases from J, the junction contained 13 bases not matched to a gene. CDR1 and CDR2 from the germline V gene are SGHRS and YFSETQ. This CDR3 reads CASSQTDRKVGTGELFF. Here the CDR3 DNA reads TGCGCCAGCAGCCAAACGGACAGGAAGGTTGGCACCGGGGAGCTGTTTTTT. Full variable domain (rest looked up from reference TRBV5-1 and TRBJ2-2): KAGVTQTPRYLIKTRGQQVTLSCSPISGHRSVSWYQQTPGQGLQFLFEYFSETQRNKGNFPGRFSGRQFSNSRSEMNVSTLELGDSALYLCASSQTDRKVGTGELFFGEGSRLTVL.

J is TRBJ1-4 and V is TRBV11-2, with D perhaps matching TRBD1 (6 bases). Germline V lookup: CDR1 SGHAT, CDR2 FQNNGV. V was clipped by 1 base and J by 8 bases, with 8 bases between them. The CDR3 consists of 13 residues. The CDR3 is CASSLVGQEKLFF. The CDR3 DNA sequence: TGTGCCAGCAGCTTAGTAGGACAGGAAAAACTGTTTTTT.

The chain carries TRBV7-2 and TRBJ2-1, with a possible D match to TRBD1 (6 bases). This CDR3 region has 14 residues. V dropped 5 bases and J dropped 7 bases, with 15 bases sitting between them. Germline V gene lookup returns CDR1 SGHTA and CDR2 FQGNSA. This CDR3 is CASSPSGTLNEQFF. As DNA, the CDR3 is TGTGCCAGCAGCCCCTCCGGGACATTGAATGAGCAGTTCTTC. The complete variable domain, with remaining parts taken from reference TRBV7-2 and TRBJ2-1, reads GAGVSQSPSNKVTEKGKDVELRCDPISGHTALYWYRQSLGQGLEFLIYFQGNSAPDKSGLPSDRFSAERTGGSVSTLTIQRTQQEDSAVYLCASSPSGTLNEQFFGPGTRLTVL.